These T cell receptor beta chains were read from a single sample in a study of OX40 agonist ivuxolimab in advanced cancers. Libraries were prepared by immunoSEQ multiplex PCR; TCRdb keeps only in-frame clonotypes and omits some of them. Altogether under 25,000 clones are present, approximately 82% being singletons, with the ten largest covering 25% to 30%. The input for sequencing was CD4+ or CD8+ T cells sorted from blood, taken in a trial of the OX40 agonist ivuxolimab. These receptors all stem from an adult with an advanced solid tumor such as melanoma, head and neck, liver or kidney cancer. The CDR3 runs from the conserved cysteine through the conserved F or W. A D gene is named only where the DNA matches it firmly. Some rows mark clone size as missing; the rest say once, few, many or name a class of expanded clone.

v_call	j_call	clone_size	d_call	cdr3_aa	cdr3_nt
TRBV6-4	TRBJ2-3	few	TRBD2	CASSVKAGSTDTQYF	TGTGCCAGCAGTGTAAAAGCGGGGAGCACAGATACGCAGTATTTT
TRBV7-3	TRBJ2-3	.	.	CASSLSWGPESTDTQYF	TGTGCCAGCAGCTTAAGTTGGGGGCCCGAAAGCACAGATACGCAGTATTTT
TRBV4-1	TRBJ2-7	.	.	CASSQDHGDISYEQYF	TGCGCCAGCAGCCAAGATCACGGGGACATATCCTACGAGCAGTACTTC
TRBV6-5	TRBJ2-3	.	.	CASSYSRSGSTDTQYF	TGTGCCAGCAGTTACTCGAGAAGCGGAAGTACAGATACGCAGTATTTT
TRBV27	TRBJ1-1	.	.	CASSLAGPNTEAFF	TGTGCCAGCAGTCTTGCCGGGCCGAACACTGAAGCTTTCTTT
TRBV6-1	TRBJ2-7	.	.	CASRDRGTYEQYF	TGTGCCAGCAGAGACCGGGGGACCTACGAGCAGTACTTC
TRBV7-8	TRBJ2-2	.	TRBD1	CASSRQGTGTGELFF	TGTGCCAGCAGCCGACAGGGGACGGGGACCGGGGAGCTGTTTTTT
TRBV27	TRBJ2-7	.	TRBD1	CASSLRGPSYEQYF	TGTGCCAGCAGTTTAAGGGGGCCCTCCTACGAGCAGTACTTC
TRBV5-1	TRBJ2-7	.	TRBD1	CASSPTGWSYEQYF	TGCGCCAGCAGTCCGACAGGGTGGTCCTACGAGCAGTACTTC
TRBV6-5	TRBJ2-7	.	.	CASSYGQTYEQYF	TGTGCCAGCAGTTACGGACAGACCTACGAGCAGTACTTC
TRBV28	TRBJ2-6	.	.	CASSFLVSGANVLTF	TGTGCCAGCAGTTTCTTGGTCTCTGGGGCCAACGTCCTGACTTTC
TRBV29-1	TRBJ2-3	.	TRBD1	CSAEGQGVADTQYF	TGCAGCGCCGAAGGACAGGGCGTCGCAGATACGCAGTATTTT
TRBV13	TRBJ2-7	.	TRBD2	CASSRSSGSSEQYF	TGTGCCAGCAGCAGATCTAGCGGGAGCTCCGAGCAGTACTTC
TRBV7-2	TRBJ2-7	.	TRBD2	CASSLERMTSDSYEQYF	TGTGCCAGCAGCTTAGAGCGGATGACTAGCGATTCCTACGAGCAGTACTTC
TRBV4-2	TRBJ2-7	.	.	CASSPRMTYEQYF	TGTGCCAGCAGCCCCCGAATGACCTACGAGCAGTACTTC
TRBV13	TRBJ2-2	.	.	CASSSQGPTGELFF	TGTGCCAGCAGCTCTCAGGGTCCCACCGGGGAGCTGTTTTTT
TRBV28	TRBJ2-7	.	.	CASSLAILYEQYF	TGTGCCAGCAGTTTGGCGATCCTTTACGAGCAGTACTTC
TRBV15	TRBJ1-2	.	.	CATSSMVGSNYGYTF	TGTGCCACCAGCAGCATGGTAGGGAGTAACTATGGCTACACCTTC
TRBV27	TRBJ2-3	.	.	CASREIGETDTQYF	TGTGCCAGCAGAGAGATCGGGGAAACAGATACGCAGTATTTT
TRBV9	TRBJ2-3	.	.	CASSADPRRDTDTQYF	TGTGCCAGCAGCGCCGACCCTCGGCGGGACACAGATACGCAGTATTTT
TRBV19	TRBJ2-1	.	TRBD2	CASSLAGGNEQFF	TGTGCCAGTAGTTTAGCGGGGGGGAATGAGCAGTTCTTC
TRBV2	TRBJ2-7	.	.	CASSPGGYEQYF	TGTGCCAGCAGCCCGGGTGGCTACGAGCAGTACTTC
TRBV7-9	TRBJ2-7	.	.	CASSFSLAGTATYEQYF	TGTGCCAGCAGTTTCTCCTTAGCCGGGACCGCTACCTACGAGCAGTACTTC
TRBV7-8	TRBJ2-1	.	TRBD2	CASSLYASGSSYNEQFF	TGTGCCAGCAGCTTATACGCTAGCGGGAGCTCCTACAATGAGCAGTTCTTC
TRBV9	TRBJ2-7	.	TRBD2	CASSPPTSSEQYF	TGTGCCAGCAGCCCGCCGACTAGCAGCGAGCAGTACTTC
TRBV11-2	TRBJ2-1	few	TRBD2	CASSPGLAGLNEQFF	TGTGCCAGCAGCCCGGGACTAGCGGGGTTAAATGAGCAGTTCTTC
TRBV5-1	TRBJ1-1	once	.	CASSSPGRSLTEAFF	TGCGCCAGCAGCTCCCCGGGACGCTCCCTCACTGAAGCTTTCTTT
TRBV6-5	TRBJ1-4	.	.	CASSYLGGPEKLFF	TGTGCCAGCAGTTACCTGGGGGGCCCAGAAAAACTGTTTTTT
TRBV4-1	TRBJ2-7	.	.	CASSQSLAIDEQYF	TGCGCCAGCAGCCAATCCCTAGCAATTGACGAGCAGTACTTC
TRBV19	TRBJ2-7	.	TRBD2	CASSIGGLVAYEQYF	TGTGCCAGTAGTATCGGTGGACTAGTGGCGTACGAGCAGTACTTC
TRBV5-6	TRBJ1-1	.	.	CASSFWNTEAFF	TGTGCCAGCAGCTTTTGGAACACTGAAGCTTTCTTT
TRBV10-1	TRBJ2-7	.	TRBD1	CASSSTGRTPYEQYF	TGCGCCAGCAGTTCGACAGGGAGAACTCCCTACGAGCAGTACTTC
TRBV28	TRBJ2-2	.	.	CASSPTGELFF	TGTGCCAGCAGTCCTACCGGGGAGCTGTTTTTT
TRBV6-1	TRBJ1-1	.	.	CASSDQGLSEAFF	TGTGCCAGCAGTGATCAGGGGCTTTCTGAAGCTTTCTTT
TRBV7-9	TRBJ2-7	.	TRBD2	CASSYRWASSGIRTYEQYF	TGTGCCAGCAGCTATCGTTGGGCCTCTAGCGGGATAAGGACCTACGAGCAGTACTTC
TRBV6-5	TRBJ1-6	.	TRBD1	CASSYDRGLSNSPLHF	TGTGCCAGCAGTTACGACAGGGGGCTAAGTAATTCACCCCTCCACTTT
TRBV6-4	TRBJ2-7	.	.	CASSQEGRVPTYEQYF	TGTGCCAGCAGTCAGGAGGGCCGGGTCCCAACCTACGAGCAGTACTTC
TRBV10-3	TRBJ1-1	.	.	CAISDTMNTEAFF	TGTGCCATCAGTGATACCATGAACACTGAAGCTTTCTTT